These 15 T cell receptor beta chains were all obtained from the same sample, sequenced in a study of vaccination effects on CD4 cells after COVID-19. Their cognate antigens are unknown. Following a roughly 11-day culture, CD4+ T cells were purified. Either the BNT162b2 or mRNA-1273 vaccine was given to participants in two doses. The assay was immunoSEQ multiplex PCR, and TCRdb's table has in-frame clones only and misses some. Seen here are tens of thousands of clones, around 74% observed once, and the top ten hold 2.2%. Sample: CD4+ T cells from PBMCs cultured without peptide, taken after COVID-19 vaccination. The receptor source for this set is a human donor who received a COVID-19 vaccine.

The chain is built from TRBV24-1 and TRBJ1-2; D might be TRBD1 (6 bases). Trimming removed 3 bases from V and 1 base from J, with 8 bases in between. The CDR3 extends over 14 amino acids. Germline loops: CDR1 KGHDR, CDR2 SFDVKD. The CDR3 protein is CATSDPGVNYGYTF. The CDR3 DNA follows: TGTGCCACCAGTGATCCAGGGGTTAACTATGGCTACACCTTC.

This clone showed up just a few times. This chain uses TRBV2 with TRBJ2-1, with 8 bases matching TRBD1. This CDR3 is built from 15 residues. The ends lost 9 bases at V and 2 bases at J; junction bases unmatched: 9. Germline assignment: CDR1 SNHLY and CDR2 FYNNEI. CDR3 in DNA: TGTGCCAGTGAAGGACAGGGTACAGCCTACAATGAGCAGTTCTTC. This sequence encodes CASEGQGTAYNEQFF.

This clone showed up just a few times. The J gene is TRBJ2-7, the V gene TRBV28; a possible D gene is TRBD1 (6 bases). Germline CDR1 reads MDHEN; CDR2 reads SYDVKM. V shed 2 bases and J shed 4 bases, with 18 bases lying between them. CDR3 length equals 16 residues. CDR3 sequence: CASSLRPGRGGYEQYV. CDR3 bases: TGTGCCAGCAGTTTACGACCGGGCCGAGGGGGTTACGAGCAGTACGTC.

The chain uses TRBV5-1 and TRBJ2-2, with 10 bases lining up with TRBD2. The germline V gene encodes CDR1 SGHRS and CDR2 YFSETQ. J gave up 6 bases and V 2 bases, and 4 bases lay outside the gene matches. The CDR3 has 15 amino acids. This CDR3 reads CASSLAGGPAGELFF. Written as DNA, the CDR3 is TGCGCCAGCAGCTTAGCGGGGGGGCCGGCCGGGGAGCTGTTTTTT.

The V gene is TRBV10-3, the J gene TRBJ1-4; D is unresolved. The CDR3 length is 13 residues. V gave up 0 bases and J gave up 3 bases, with 2 bases separating them. Germline V lookup: CDR1 ENHRY, CDR2 SYGVKD. The CDR3 reads CAISESSNEKLFF. The CDR3 DNA reads TGTGCCATCAGTGAGTCTTCTAATGAAAAACTGTTTTTT.

The chain has TRBV29-1 and TRBJ2-5; maybe TRBD1 (6 bases). The V gene lost 7 bases and the J gene lost 6 bases, with 24 bases spanning the gap. Germline CDR1 SQVTM, CDR2 ANQGSEA. The CDR3 totals 15 residues. CDR3 in DNA: TGCAGCGGCACGAAGGCCGCAGGGGCGGCGAAGACCCAGTACTTC. Translating it yields CSGTKAAGAAKTQYF.

The chain combines TRBV11-2 with TRBJ1-2; D is unresolved. Germline V gene lookup returns CDR1 SGHAT and CDR2 FQNNGV. This CDR3 comprises 16 residues. The ends were cut back, 3 bases at V and 0 bases at J, with 14 bases in the middle. CDR3 amino acids: CASSFGGRASNYGYTF. In nucleotides, the CDR3 is TGTGCCAGCAGCTTCGGAGGGCGGGCGTCTAACTATGGCTACACCTTC.

The genes are TRBV11-2 and TRBJ2-3, with D possibly matching TRBD2 (6 bases). V lost 1 base, J lost 2 bases, and 13 bases lay in between. Per the germline V gene, CDR1 is SGHAT and CDR2 is FQNNGV. This CDR3 contains 16 residues. The CDR3, as DNA: TGTGCCAGCAGCTTAGCGGGTGGCGGGGCCACAGATACGCAGTATTTT. Amino acids: CASSLAGGGATDTQYF.

V usage is TRBV14 and J usage is TRBJ2-7, with a tentative D call TRBD1 (6 bases). CDR1 and CDR2 from the germline V gene are SGHDN and FVKESK. Trimming stripped 2 bases from V and 2 bases from J, with 13 bases between. The CDR3 runs 15 residues. The CDR3 DNA is TGTGCCAGCAGCCAATATGGGGGCCTTCCCTACGAGCAGTACGTC. Its translation is CASSQYGGLPYEQYV.

This rearrangement joins TRBV7-2 to TRBJ1-2, with D possibly matching TRBD1 (5 bases). The CDR3 extends over 16 amino acids. Germline CDR1 SGHTA, CDR2 FQGNSA. The ends were cut back, 2 bases at V and 7 bases at J, with 20 bases in the middle. This chain's CDR3 is CASSLRFRGTTAGYTF. Here the CDR3 DNA reads TGTGCCAGCAGCTTACGGTTTAGAGGGACGACCGCTGGCTACACCTTC. The full variable domain, rest sourced from reference TRBV7-2 and TRBJ1-2, is GAGVSQSPSNKVTEKGKDVELRCDPISGHTALYWYRQSLGQGLEFLIYFQGNSAPDKSGLPSDRFSAERTGGSVSTLTIQRTQQEDSAVYLCASSLRFRGTTAGYTFGSGTRLTVV.

The CDR3 DNA reads as TGTGCCAGCAGCTACCTAGCGGCGAACACCGGGGAGCTGTTTTTT. The encoded protein is CASSYLAANTGELFF. This chain connects TRBV11-2 to TRBJ2-2; 7 bases line up with TRBD2. Germline values: CDR1 SGHAT, CDR2 FQNNGV. J gave up 0 bases and V 4 bases, and 2 bases lay outside the gene matches. The CDR3 has 15 residues.

The chain carries TRBV5-1 and TRBJ2-3, with D perhaps TRBD2 (6 bases). The germline V gene encodes CDR1 SGHRS and CDR2 YFSETQ. CDR3 length equals 15 residues. V lost 0 bases and J 0 bases, leaving 8 bases between the germline ends. CDR3 nucleotides: TGCGCCAGCAGCTTGGGCCTAGCGAGCACAGATACGCAGTATTTT. This gives the protein CASSLGLASTDTQYF.

This clone came up a few times. The rearrangement uses TRBV28 and TRBJ1-5; D is uncertain. From germline, CDR1 is MDHEN and CDR2 SYDVKM. V lost 2 bases to trimming and J lost 5 bases, with 4 bases between them. The CDR3 extends over 12 amino acids. This chain's CDR3 is CASSLEYQPQHF. The CDR3 DNA reads TGTGCCAGCAGTTTAGAGTATCAGCCCCAGCATTTT.

The V call is TRBV6-5, the J call TRBJ1-5; D gene uncertain. V was pared by 1 base and J by 0 bases, with 1 base between. CDR3 length equals 13 residues. CDR1 and CDR2 from the germline V gene are MNHEY and SVGAGI. The CDR3 loop reads CASSYYSNQPQHF. Here the CDR3 DNA reads TGTGCCAGCAGTTACTATAGCAATCAGCCCCAGCATTTT.

The rearrangement joins TRBV14 to TRBJ1-2; D is uncertain. The germline CDR1 and CDR2 sequences are SGHDN and FVKESK. The CDR3 consists of 13 residues. V lost 1 base and J lost 1, with 4 bases in between. In DNA form, the CDR3 reads TGTGCCAGCAGCCAAGCGGATAACTATGGCTACACCTTC. Its translation is CASSQADNYGYTF.